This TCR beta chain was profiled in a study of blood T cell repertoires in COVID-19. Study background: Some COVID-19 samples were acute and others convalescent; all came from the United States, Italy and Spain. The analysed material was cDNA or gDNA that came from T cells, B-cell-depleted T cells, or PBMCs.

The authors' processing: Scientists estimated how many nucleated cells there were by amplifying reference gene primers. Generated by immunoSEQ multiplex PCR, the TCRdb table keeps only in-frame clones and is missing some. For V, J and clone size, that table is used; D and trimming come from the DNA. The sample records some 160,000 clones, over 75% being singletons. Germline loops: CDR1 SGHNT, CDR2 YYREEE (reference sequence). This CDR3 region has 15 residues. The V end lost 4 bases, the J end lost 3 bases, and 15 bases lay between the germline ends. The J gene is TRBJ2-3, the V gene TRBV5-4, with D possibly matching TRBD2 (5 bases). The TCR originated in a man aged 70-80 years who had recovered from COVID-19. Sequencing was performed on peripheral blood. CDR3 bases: TGTGCCAGCAGCCTGATAGCGAGCAGAACAGATACGCAGTATTTT. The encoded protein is CASSLIASRTDTQYF.